The 6 T cell receptor beta chains reported below all come from one sample, sequenced in a study of CXCR3-negative and CXCR3-positive naive CD8 T cells. It was by 5' RACE with UMI labels that the TRB cDNA libraries were prepared. TCRdb re-called the 5' RACE reads, yielding one record per CDR3 amino acid sequence without DNA. The table lists 6,000 to 7,000 distinct CDR3 sequences. Study-level results: In CXCR3-positive naive cells, the TRB CDR3s were more hydrophobic than in CXCR3-negative naive cells.

Their antigen targets remain unknown. Sequences were obtained from naive CXCR3+ CD8+ T cells from blood. Subset reported: CD45RO-CCR7+CD27+CD95- naive CD8+ T cells expressing CXCR3 (TNR3+). The receptors were sampled from a human donor in good health. Some clones in this sample may be carry-over from other donors' samples.

The genes are TRBV14 and TRBJ1-1. The CDR3 runs 14 residues. Germline lookup yields CDR1 SGHDN and CDR2 FVKESK. CDR3 sequence reads: CASGQDLENTEAFF.

This clonotype ranks as medium-sized in terms of frequency. The chain uses TRBV29-1 and TRBJ2-3. Germline CDR1 and CDR2: SQVTM and ANQGSEA. The CDR3 length is 13 residues. CDR3 amino acids: CSVVPPYTDTQYF.

This chain connects TRBV20-1 to TRBJ2-1; TCRdb's assignment of TRBD1 cannot be checked, as there is no DNA. There are 15 residues in the CDR3. Per germline, CDR1 DFQATT and CDR2 SNEGSKA (reference sequence). CDR3 region: CSARPQADLDNEQFF.

This clonotype is deemed medium-sized by its frequency. This sequence joins TRBV20-1 and TRBJ2-7; TCRdb reports TRBD2, a call that lacks DNA to check it against. CDR3 size: 13 residues. Germline values: CDR1 DFQATT, CDR2 SNEGSKA (reference sequence). CDR3 sequence reads: CSARNSGAYEQYF.

The chain is built from TRBV9 and TRBJ1-1. Germline V gives CDR1 SGDLS, CDR2 YYNGEE. The CDR3 runs to 14 residues. CDR3 region: CASSVEDRNTEAFF.

According to its frequency, this clonotype is medium-sized. The CDR3 loop reads CASSVWTGGLNEQFF. The chain joins TRBV14 to TRBJ2-1; TCRdb's assignment of TRBD1 cannot be checked, as there is no DNA. Germline lookup yields CDR1 SGHDN and CDR2 FVKESK. The CDR3 has 15 residues.